This T cell receptor beta chain was recorded in a study of blood T cell repertoires in COVID-19. Across the study: Some COVID-19 samples were acute and others convalescent; all came from the United States, Italy and Spain. T cells, B-cell-depleted T cells, or PBMCs supplied cDNA or gDNA.

Some clones are missing from TCRdb's copy, which holds only in-frame ones; the method was immunoSEQ multiplex PCR. The sample has roughly 70,000 clones; over 70% are singletons. Deletions cut 0 bases from V and 1 base from J, with 9 bases between. CDR3 length equals 15 residues. Germline V gene lookup returns CDR1 MNHEY and CDR2 SVGAGI. Sequencing input: peripheral blood. This receptor was identified in a man between 65 and 79 years old with acute or convalescent COVID-19. The rearrangement joins TRBV6-5 to TRBJ1-1; maybe TRBD1 (5 bases). This CDR3 reads CASSYSGAANTEAFF. The CDR3 nucleotides are TGTGCCAGCAGTTACTCTGGGGCAGCGAACACTGAAGCTTTCTTT.